The T cell receptor (beta chain) under discussion was sequenced for a study of T cells in Graves' hyperthyroidism and ophthalmopathy. Turning to the study itself: At initial diagnosis, before any treatment had begun, peripheral blood was obtained.

Findings of the study overall: Ophthalmopathy, as predicted by the model, came a median around 6 months after the prediction.

A note on this clonotype: Its antigen remains unidentified.

The source material, RNA transcripts, was used to amplify TCR beta CDR3 regions. HTBI primers were used for first-round RT-PCR of the TCR CDR3. MiXCR was run by TCRdb on the multiplex PCR reads, yielding one entry per CDR3 protein. This sample has about 560,000 distinct CDR3 sequences, with 14% found just once. This CDR3 has 14 amino acids. CDR1 MDHEN and CDR2 SYDVKM come from the germline V gene. V was shortened by 5 bases and J by 4 bases, with 14 bases between the two germline ends. Uncontrolled infection, other autoimmune disease, pregnancy and lactation each barred patients from inclusion. The rearrangement links TRBV28 to TRBJ1-1; no firm D call. This TCR was sampled from a woman between 40 and 55 years old with Graves' hyperthyroidism. Sequenced sample: blood. Here the CDR3 reads CASSPGGRGTEAFF. CDR3 nucleotides: TGTGCCAGCAGTCCCGGCGGGCGGGGCACTGAAGCTTTCTTT.